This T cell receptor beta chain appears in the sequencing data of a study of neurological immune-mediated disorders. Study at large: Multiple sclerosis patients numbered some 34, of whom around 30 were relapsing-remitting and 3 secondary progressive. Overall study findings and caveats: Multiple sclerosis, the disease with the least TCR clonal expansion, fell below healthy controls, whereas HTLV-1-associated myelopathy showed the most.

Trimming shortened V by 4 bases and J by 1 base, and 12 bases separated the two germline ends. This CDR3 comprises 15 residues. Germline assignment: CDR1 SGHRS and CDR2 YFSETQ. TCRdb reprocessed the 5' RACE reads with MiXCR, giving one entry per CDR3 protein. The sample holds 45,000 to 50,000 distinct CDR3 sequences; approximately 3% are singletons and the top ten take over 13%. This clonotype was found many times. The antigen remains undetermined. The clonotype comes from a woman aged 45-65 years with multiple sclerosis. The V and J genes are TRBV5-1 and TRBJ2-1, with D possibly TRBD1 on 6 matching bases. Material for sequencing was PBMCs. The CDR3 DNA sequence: TGCGCCAGCAGCCTGGGGGCTCGGTCCTACAATGAGCAGTTCTTC. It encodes CASSLGARSYNEQFF.